Many counts were recorded for the clone carrying this T cell receptor (beta chain). These data belong to a study of T cells in Graves' hyperthyroidism and ophthalmopathy. Diagnosing involved the use of clinical symptoms, serum thyroxine and TRAb, thyroid ultrasound and orbital computed tomography. This CDR3 spans 14 amino acids. Per germline, CDR1 MNHEY and CDR2 SVGAGI. Trimming took 2 bases from V and 7 from J, leaving 15 bases between them. TCR beta CDR3 regions were amplified from RNA. The HTBI set primed first-round TCR CDR3 RT-PCR. TCRdb passed the multiplex PCR reads through MiXCR, listing each CDR3 protein once. The data hold approximately 370,000 distinct CDR3 sequences, with about a sixth observed a single time.

The V and J genes are TRBV6-5 and TRBJ2-7; either TRBD1 or TRBD2 may supply D (5 bases each). Sequencing was done on a sample of blood. This sequence originates from a woman aged 25 to 39 with Graves' hyperthyroidism that later progressed to Graves' ophthalmopathy. CDR3 amino acids: CASSYPGAEREQYF. Written as DNA, the CDR3 is TGTGCCAGCAGTTACCCCGGGGCGGAAAGGGAGCAGTACTTC.